One sample yielded the 32 T cell receptor beta chains listed below, sequenced in a study of T-cell memory formation after mild COVID-19. TCRdb called the 5' RACE reads again in MiXCR, with one record for every CDR3 protein. The table includes about 210,000 distinct CDR3 sequences, under 12% detected once. The specimen sequenced was PBMCs or a T cell subset sorted from them (not recorded which). These receptors originate from a young man who had mild COVID-19 (a few samples of this study predate the infection). Cell type and time point are not known.

This clonotype has more than one count but fewer than ten. The V gene is TRBV5-1, the J gene TRBJ2-3; 8 nucleotides align to TRBD2. This CDR3 region has 16 residues. V gave up 0 bases and J gave up 2 bases; unmatched junction bases: 5. Germline CDR1 SGHRS, CDR2 YFSETQ. CDR3 DNA sequence: TGCGCCAGCAGCTTGGCGGGACTAGGGCTCACAGATACGCAGTATTTT. Residues: CASSLAGLGLTDTQYF.

V usage is TRBV12-3 or TRBV12-4 and J usage is TRBJ2-3; 11 bases are a match to TRBD2. CDR3 size: 16 residues. With 5 bases clipped from V and 5 bases from J, the junction kept 9 bases outside the gene matches. The CDR3 protein is CASSPLAGGPGDTQYF. CDR3 DNA: TGTGCCAGCAGTCCATTAGCGGGGGGGCCAGGAGATACGCAGTATTTT.

This clonotype has only a few counts. The rearrangement links TRBV29-1 to TRBJ1-1; TRBD1 might be the D (5 bases). The length of the CDR3 is 10 residues. V was clipped by 1 base and J by 12 bases, with 9 bases between them. Per germline, CDR1 SQVTM and CDR2 ANQGSEA. This CDR3 is CSVEGQGPFF. CDR3 nucleotide sequence: TGCAGCGTTGAAGGCCAGGGTCCTTTCTTT.

This clonotype turned up a few times. The CDR3 sequence: CASSEGTHTEAFF. The CDR3 DNA is TGTGCCAGCAGCGAGGGCACCCACACTGAAGCTTTCTTT. The rearrangement joins TRBV9 to TRBJ1-1; D uncertain. The V gene's germline CDR1 is SGDLS and CDR2 YYNGEE. The CDR3 loop spans 13 amino acids. The V end was cut by 3 bases, the J end by 3 bases, with 9 bases between.

The rearrangement links TRBV5-1 to TRBJ1-2; D is unresolved. Trimming cost V 0 bases and J 3 bases, with 12 bases left between them. The CDR3 covers 15 residues. The germline V gene has CDR1 SGHRS and CDR2 YFSETQ. The DNA of the CDR3 is TGCGCCAGCAGCTTGGGACCGGGCAATCACTATGGCTACACCTTC. Translated, it gives CASSLGPGNHYGYTF.

A few counts support this clonotype. J is TRBJ2-3 and V is TRBV19, with D perhaps being TRBD1 or TRBD2 (5 bases each). V lost 7 bases and J lost 4, with 21 bases in between. Germline values: CDR1 LNHDA, CDR2 SQIVND (reference sequence). The CDR3 is 16 amino acids. In DNA form, the CDR3 reads TGTGCCAGTATCGGGCCTGGGGGAACAAACCCAGATACGCAGTATTTT. This gives the protein CASIGPGGTNPDTQYF. The variable domain in full, with the rest retrieved from reference TRBV19 and TRBJ2-3, is DGGITQSPKYLFRKEGQNVTLSCEQNLNHDAMYWYRQDPGQGLRLIYYSQIVNDFQKGDIAEGYSVSREKKESFPLTVTSAQKNPTAFYLCASIGPGGTNPDTQYFGPGTRLTVL.

The rearrangement links TRBV7-2 to TRBJ1-6, with a possible D match to TRBD1 (6 bases). V shed 2 bases and J shed 9 bases, with 11 bases lying between them. Germline CDR1 SGHTA, CDR2 FQGNSA. This CDR3 has 14 amino acids. The DNA of the CDR3 is TGTGCCAGCAGCTTAACAGGGTACTCTTCACCCCTCCACTTT. Its protein is CASSLTGYSSPLHF.

V gene TRBV10-2 combines with J gene TRBJ1-3, with 7 bases fitting TRBD1. Germline CDR1 reads WSHSY; CDR2 reads SAAADI. The CDR3 has 13 residues. The CDR3 sequence: CAGGDSSGNTIYF. The CDR3 DNA sequence: TGCGCAGGTGGGGACAGCTCTGGAAACACCATATATTTT.

This clonotype turned up a few times. V is TRBV12-5 and J is TRBJ2-5; D gene uncertain. Germline CDR1 LGHNT, CDR2 FRNRAP. V lost 6 bases, J lost 5 bases, and 4 bases lay in between. The CDR3 totals 10 residues. CDR3 sequence (DNA): TGTGCTAGTGGGGGGGAGACCCAGTACTTC. Protein: CASGGETQYF.

This clonotype appeared a few times. The chain joins TRBV29-1 to TRBJ1-1; D gene uncertain. The CDR3 contains 12 residues. Trimming cost V 3 bases and J 10 bases, with 15 bases left between them. CDR1 and CDR2 (germline): SQVTM, ANQGSEA. The CDR3 sequence is CSVDSSLRVAFF. CDR3 DNA sequence: TGCAGCGTTGACAGCAGCCTCCGGGTAGCTTTCTTT.

The chain has TRBV5-6 and TRBJ1-4; no definite D call. Deletions cut 4 bases from V and 5 bases from J, with 12 bases between. Germline loops: CDR1 SGHDT, CDR2 YYEEEE. The CDR3 runs to 14 residues. As DNA, the CDR3 is TGTGCCAGCAGCCCCCCCCTGAGAAATGAAAAACTGTTTTTT. Translating gives CASSPPLRNEKLFF.

The chain recombines TRBV7-8 with TRBJ1-4, with a tentative D call TRBD1 (5 bases). Germline V CDR1 and CDR2: SGHVS, FQNEAQ. Trimming removed 0 bases at V and 7 bases at J, with 15 bases between. This CDR3 comprises 16 residues. The CDR3: CASSLARWRGGEKLFF. The CDR3 DNA reads as TGTGCCAGCAGCTTAGCGCGGTGGAGGGGAGGTGAAAAACTGTTTTTT.

The chain has TRBV30 and TRBJ2-7, with unresolved D. Germline CDR1 is GTSNPN and CDR2 is SVGIG (reference sequence). Between the trimmed V and J ends, which lost 0 bases and 1 base, there was a span of 10 bases. The CDR3 extends over 14 amino acids. The CDR3 here is CAWSVLDGSYEQYF. CDR3 bases: TGTGCCTGGAGTGTACTGGACGGGTCCTACGAGCAGTACTTC. Full variable domain (remainder filled in from reference TRBV30 and TRBJ2-7): SQTIHQWPATLVQPVGSPLSLECTVEGTSNPNLYWYRQAAGRGLQLLFYSVGIGQISSEVPQNLSASRPQDRQFILSSKKLLLSDSGFYLCAWSVLDGSYEQYFGPGTRLTVT.

In its sample, this clonotype was seen a few times. V usage is TRBV18 and J usage is TRBJ2-5; TRBD2 matches at 15 bases. V was pared by 6 bases and J by 2 bases, with 7 bases of the junction left unmatched. Germline V gene lookup returns CDR1 KGHSH and CDR2 LQKENI. The CDR3 runs 17 residues. CDR3 nucleotides: TGTGCCAGCTCCGGGACTAGCGGGGGGAACCAACAAGAGACCCAGTACTTC. This translates into CASSGTSGGNQQETQYF.

This clonotype was seen only a few times. V gene TRBV20-1 combines with J gene TRBJ2-2; TRBD2 matches at 7 bases. Germline V gives CDR1 DFQATT, CDR2 SNEGSKA (reference sequence). J lost 6 bases, V lost 4 bases, and 8 bases had no gene match. CDR3 length: 14 residues. The CDR3 loop is CSAKAGWSAGELFF. CDR3 nucleotide sequence: TGCAGTGCTAAAGCGGGGTGGTCGGCCGGGGAGCTGTTTTTT.

The gene calls are TRBV6-2 or TRBV6-3 and TRBJ2-7; TRBD2 agrees at 8 bases. The V gene's germline CDR1 is MNHEY and CDR2 SVGEGT. The length of the CDR3 is 16 residues. Unmatched junction bases numbered 7, after V lost 3 bases and J lost 0 bases. CDR3 bases: TGTGCCAGCAGTTATTATGGCGGGAGGAGCTCCTACGAGCAGTACGTC. Its translation is CASSYYGGRSSYEQYV.

The chain employs TRBV6-1 and TRBJ1-4; 7 nucleotides line up with TRBD1. V dropped 7 bases and J dropped 6; count of bases not matched to a gene: 8. CDR1 is MNHNS, CDR2 SASEGT, per germline. The CDR3 totals 14 residues. The CDR3 sequence: CASTTGAPDEKLFF. Here the CDR3 DNA reads TGTGCCAGCACTACAGGGGCCCCTGATGAAAAACTGTTTTTT.

This clonotype was counted between two and nine times. V usage is TRBV7-8 and J usage is TRBJ2-5; 12 bases match TRBD2. Germline V gene sequence: CDR1 SGHVS, CDR2 FQNEAQ. The CDR3 has 16 amino acids. V was pared by 5 bases and J by 2 bases, with 6 bases of the junction left unmatched. DNA of the CDR3: TGTGCCAGCAGCACCCGACTAGCGGGAGTTCAAGAGACCCAGTACTTC. Amino acid sequence: CASSTRLAGVQETQYF.

This clonotype was detected many times. The chain joins TRBV7-8 to TRBJ2-7, with a tentative D call TRBD2 (6 bases). The CDR3 sequence is 12 residues long. Between the trimmed V and J ends, which lost 5 bases and 5 bases, there was a span of 10 bases. Germline assignment: CDR1 SGHVS and CDR2 FQNEAQ. The CDR3 sequence: CASSPTGDEQYV. The DNA of the CDR3 is TGTGCCAGCAGCCCGACGGGGGACGAGCAGTACGTC.

This clonotype was seen only a few times. The chain uses TRBV12-3 or TRBV12-4 and TRBJ2-7; the match to TRBD1 covers 7 bases. V lost 8 bases to trimming and J lost 3 bases; unmatched junction nucleotides: 13. The CDR3 has 15 amino acids. CDR3 coding DNA: TGTGCCAGCGGTTCCCTTGAGGGACAGCACTACGAGCAGTACGTC. Translating gives CASGSLEGQHYEQYV.

This clonotype has more than one count but fewer than ten. The gene calls are TRBV29-1 and TRBJ2-5; maybe TRBD2 (7 bases). Germline V gene data show CDR1 as SQVTM and CDR2 as ANQGSEA. The germline V and J ends were trimmed by 2 bases and 5 bases, with 12 bases remaining between them. This CDR3 has 13 amino acids. The CDR3 sequence: CSVETGRGETQYF. In DNA form, the CDR3 reads TGCAGCGTTGAAACAGGGCGGGGGGAGACCCAGTACTTC.

This clonotype is a singleton in its sample. Possible read error: a much larger clone is one base away. The chain has TRBV7-2 and TRBJ2-1; 7 bases are a match to TRBD2. Losses at the gene ends were 1 base for V and 2 bases for J; bases not matched to a gene: 2. CDR1 is SGHTA, CDR2 FQGNSA, per germline. This CDR3 comprises 15 residues. CDR3 bases: TGTGCCAGCAGCTTAGACGGGGGGACCTACAATGAGCAGTTCTTC. It yields the protein CASSLDGGTYNEQFF. Filled out from reference TRBV7-2 and TRBJ2-1, the complete variable domain reads GAGVSQSPSNKVTEKGKDVELRCDPISGHTALYWYRQSLGQGLEFLIYFQGNSAPDKSGLPSDRFSAERTGGSVSTLTIQRTQQEDSAVYLCASSLDGGTYNEQFFGPGTRLTVL.

Comments on this clonotype: A clone one base away is much larger, so this may be a read error. This rearrangement joins TRBV6-5 to TRBJ1-3; D is ambiguous. The CDR3 covers 13 residues. With 0 bases removed from V and 4 bases from J, the gap between germline ends came to 4 bases. From germline, CDR1 is MNHEY and CDR2 SVGAGI. CDR3 bases: TGTGCCAGCAGTTACTCCGGGGGAAACACCATATATTTT. Protein: CASSYSGGNTIYF.

There are many counts of this clonotype. This chain links TRBV5-1 with TRBJ2-5; D could derive from TRBD1 or TRBD2 (9 bases each). CDR1 and CDR2 (germline): SGHRS, YFSETQ. V gave up 4 bases and J gave up 5 bases, with 18 bases separating them. There are 15 residues in the CDR3. The DNA for the CDR3 is TGCGCCAGCAGCGCGGGAGGGACAGGGCTGGAGACCCAGTACTTC. It translates to CASSAGGTGLETQYF.

V and J are TRBV5-1 and TRBJ2-3; 11 positions agree with TRBD2. This CDR3 spans 18 amino acids. Germline CDR1 reads SGHRS; CDR2 reads YFSETQ. Germline trimming cut 1 base from V and 3 bases from J; bases unmatched to any gene: 10. The CDR3: CASSLIGASGGLTDTQYF. CDR3 coding DNA: TGCGCCAGCAGCTTGATTGGCGCTAGCGGGGGGCTAACAGATACGCAGTATTTT.

The V call is TRBV10-3, the J call TRBJ2-7; 8 bases are a match to TRBD1. CDR3 size: 13 residues. V was clipped by 7 bases and J by 2 bases; unmatched bases: 4. CDR1 is ENHRY, CDR2 SYGVKD, per germline. CDR3 DNA sequence: TGTGCCATCAAGGGACAGGAGACCTACGAGCAGTACGTC. It is translated as CAIKGQETYEQYV.

V is TRBV28 and J is TRBJ1-1; no clear D. This CDR3 contains 14 residues. The germline V and J ends were trimmed by 4 bases and 2 bases, with 11 bases remaining between them. CDR1 is MDHEN and CDR2 is SYDVKM in the germline V gene. The CDR3 here is CASSSETLNTEAFF. CDR3 bases: TGTGCCAGCAGTTCCGAGACCCTAAACACTGAAGCTTTCTTT. The whole variable domain, filled in from reference TRBV28 and TRBJ1-1, reads DVKVTQSSRYLVKRTGEKVFLECVQDMDHENMFWYRQDPGLGLRLIYFSYDVKMKEKGDIPEGYSVSREKKERFSLILESASTNQTSMYLCASSSETLNTEAFFGQGTRLTVV.

The chain uses TRBV20-1 and TRBJ1-5; TRBD1 matches 8 bases. CDR1 and CDR2 from the germline V gene are DFQATT and SNEGSKA (reference sequence). This CDR3 region has 13 residues. The V and J ends lost 6 bases and 6 bases, in that order; junction bases with no gene match: 7. The CDR3 DNA follows: TGCAGTGCCACCGGACAGGGAGGTCAGCCCCAGCATTTT. This codes for CSATGQGGQPQHF.

This clonotype was detected a few times. V is TRBV29-1 and J is TRBJ2-5; TRBD1 agrees at 8 bases. Germline V gives CDR1 SQVTM, CDR2 ANQGSEA. V dropped 6 bases and J dropped 6; count of bases not matched to a gene: 12. This CDR3 is 14 amino acids long. CDR3 region: CSVRLIQGAKTQYF. The CDR3 DNA follows: TGCAGCGTCCGACTGATCCAGGGGGCGAAGACCCAGTACTTC.

This clonotype was seen a few times. The chain is built from TRBV4-1 and TRBJ2-3; D unresolved. V lost 8 bases and J 5 bases, leaving 11 bases between the germline ends. This CDR3 spans 12 amino acids. Germline V gene data show CDR1 as MGHRA and CDR2 as YSYEKL. The CDR3 region is CASGQVKDTQYF. CDR3 in DNA: TGCGCCAGCGGGCAGGTGAAAGATACGCAGTATTTT.

This clonotype was seen ten or more times. The chain is built from TRBV12-3 or TRBV12-4 and TRBJ1-2; tentatively, D is TRBD1 (5 bases). V gave up 5 bases and J gave up 7 bases, with 17 bases separating them. CDR3 size: 14 residues. For the CDR3, the DNA is TGTGCCAGCAGTCTTGGTCGAGGGGTTGTTGGCTACACCTTC. Its protein is CASSLGRGVVGYTF.

This chain uses TRBV20-1 with TRBJ2-3; TRBD2 matches at 15 bases. CDR1 is DFQATT, CDR2 SNEGSKA, per germline (reference sequence). The CDR3 has 15 amino acids. J gave up 2 bases and V 6 bases, and 3 bases lay outside the gene matches. For the CDR3, the DNA is TGCAGTGCAGGACTAGCGGGGGGGAACACAGATACGCAGTATTTT. Residues: CSAGLAGGNTDTQYF.